A single sample gave rise to the 26 T cell receptor beta chains below, sequenced in a study of technical replicates of blood from several donors. Profiling relied on immunoSEQ multiplex PCR, and the TCRdb table lists in-frame clones only, not all of them. The sample consists of over 55,000 clones, just under 97% of them appearing once. Material for sequencing was T cells isolated from PBMCs. The receptors originated from a human donor in good health.

The genes are TRBV7-8 and TRBJ1-2; D is unclear. CDR1 and CDR2 from the germline V gene are SGHVS and FQNEAQ. This CDR3 has 12 amino acids. Trimming shortened V by 1 base and J by 6 bases, and 6 bases separated the two germline ends. CDR3 nucleotides: TGTGCCAGCAGCTTAGGAGGAGATGGCTACACCTTC. It specifies CASSLGGDGYTF.

The V and J genes are TRBV7-9 and TRBJ1-2, with D hard to call. The CDR3 spans 18 residues. With 1 base removed from V and 0 bases from J, the gap between germline ends came to 18 bases. Germline-derived CDR1 and CDR2 are SEHNR and FQNEAQ (reference sequence). The chain's CDR3 is CASSLEEWIQTTNYGYTF. The CDR3 DNA reads as TGTGCCAGCAGCTTAGAAGAGTGGATCCAAACTACTAACTATGGCTACACCTTC.

The rearrangement links TRBV6-6 to TRBJ1-5; 11 bases align to TRBD1. This CDR3 has 16 residues. Unmatched junction bases numbered 10, after V lost 8 bases and J lost 4 bases. Germline loops: CDR1 MNHNY, CDR2 SVGAGI (reference sequence). DNA for the CDR3: TGTGCCAGCGGAGCCGGGACAGGGGGACCAAATCAGCCCCAGCATTTT. It encodes CASGAGTGGPNQPQHF.

This chain links TRBV9 with TRBJ1-3, with TRBD1 identical over 11 bases. V lost 1 base to trimming and J lost 6 bases; unmatched junction nucleotides: 6. The CDR3 is made up of 16 amino acids. Germline V gene lookup returns CDR1 SGDLS and CDR2 YYNGEE. CDR3 amino acids: CASSVHPGQGANTIYF. DNA for the CDR3: TGTGCCAGCAGCGTACACCCCGGACAGGGGGCAAACACCATATATTTT.

The chain has TRBV27 and TRBJ1-5; D is uncertain. Trimming took off 2 bases at V and 0 bases at J, with 8 bases between the two ends. The CDR3 loop spans 15 amino acids. From germline, CDR1 is MNHEY and CDR2 SMNVEV (reference sequence). CDR3 region: CASSLGLLSNQPQHF. The CDR3 bases are TGTGCCAGCAGTTTAGGTCTACTTAGCAATCAGCCCCAGCATTTT.

The genes are TRBV2 and TRBJ1-6; D gene unclear. CDR3 size: 13 residues. CDR1 and CDR2 from the germline V gene are SNHLY and FYNNEI. Deletions cut 7 bases from V and 0 bases from J, with 4 bases between. In DNA, the CDR3 is TGTGCCAGCAAGAGCTCCTATAATTCACCCCTCCACTTT. It specifies CASKSSYNSPLHF.

The chain links TRBV9 to TRBJ1-1; D unresolved. Germline assignment: CDR1 SGDLS and CDR2 YYNGEE. With 0 bases removed from V and 5 bases from J, the gap between germline ends came to 8 bases. CDR3 length equals 13 residues. CDR3 sequence: CASSVDGGTEAFF. DNA of the CDR3: TGTGCCAGCAGCGTAGACGGCGGGACTGAAGCTTTCTTT.

J is TRBJ2-7 and V is TRBV28; D is possibly TRBD2 (5 bases). Deletions cut 5 bases from V and 3 bases from J, with 14 bases between. The germline V gene encodes CDR1 MDHEN and CDR2 SYDVKM. This CDR3 comprises 14 residues. Written as DNA, the CDR3 is TGTGCCAGCAGTCCTAGGACTTTCCACTACGAGCAGTACTTC. It translates to CASSPRTFHYEQYF. Variable domain in full (rest from reference TRBV28 and TRBJ2-7): DVKVTQSSRYLVKRTGEKVFLECVQDMDHENMFWYRQDPGLGLRLIYFSYDVKMKEKGDIPEGYSVSREKKERFSLILESASTNQTSMYLCASSPRTFHYEQYFGPGTRLTVT.

The chain has TRBV2 and TRBJ2-7; 7 bases fit TRBD1. The CDR3 spans 17 residues. Trimming cost V 5 bases and J 4 bases; bases outside gene matches: 17. CDR1 and CDR2 (germline): SNHLY, FYNNEI. The DNA for the CDR3 is TGTGCCAGCAGTCGATCTAGAACAGGGGAAACGGATTACGAGCAGTACTTC. This sequence encodes CASSRSRTGETDYEQYF.

This clone was seen a few times. The rearrangement links TRBV6-1 to TRBJ2-1; possible D gene TRBD2, 6 bases. CDR1 MNHNS and CDR2 SASEGT come from the germline V gene. This CDR3 is built from 14 residues. Trimming cost V 6 bases and J 5 bases, with 14 bases left between them. Here the CDR3 reads CASSGGDTHNEQFF. The DNA for the CDR3 is TGTGCCAGCAGCGGCGGGGATACCCACAATGAGCAGTTCTTC.

The chain joins TRBV7-8 to TRBJ1-1; 10 positions agree with TRBD1. V trimming: 5 bases; J trimming: 4 bases; junction bases outside the gene matches: 7. The CDR3 spans 15 residues. The germline V gene encodes CDR1 SGHVS and CDR2 FQNEAQ. The DNA for the CDR3 is TGTGCCAGCAGCCTTAGGGACAGGGGAGGCACTGAAGCTTTCTTT. Its protein product is CASSLRDRGGTEAFF.

The V call is TRBV6-1, the J call TRBJ2-3, with 8 bases identical to TRBD2. CDR1 is MNHNS, CDR2 SASEGT, per germline. This CDR3 is 17 amino acids long. V trimming: 2 bases; J trimming: 2 bases; junction bases outside the gene matches: 9. The CDR3 DNA is TGTGCCAGCAGTGAACGGGGGGGGGCGCCCCCCACAGATACGCAGTATTTT. This encodes CASSERGGAPPTDTQYF.

The chain joins TRBV5-1 to TRBJ2-2, with 8 positions matching TRBD2. There are 17 residues in the CDR3. CDR1 is SGHRS, CDR2 YFSETQ, per germline. V lost 2 bases, J lost 6 bases, and 12 bases stayed unmatched. CDR3 nucleotides: TGCGCCAGCAGCTTTCTTAGCGGGGTCCCCCCACCCGGGGAGCTGTTTTTT. It codes for CASSFLSGVPPPGELFF. Full variable domain (outside the CDR3, taken from reference TRBV5-1 and TRBJ2-2): KAGVTQTPRYLIKTRGQQVTLSCSPISGHRSVSWYQQTPGQGLQFLFEYFSETQRNKGNFPGRFSGRQFSNSRSEMNVSTLELGDSALYLCASSFLSGVPPPGELFFGEGSRLTVL.

The rearrangement links TRBV27 to TRBJ2-7, with 7 bases fitting TRBD2. The CDR3 has 15 amino acids. J was trimmed by 6 bases and V by 7 bases; bases with no gene match: 15. In germline, CDR1 is MNHEY, CDR2 SMNVEV (reference sequence). The chain's CDR3 is CASTLLGGTDSEQYF. DNA of the CDR3: TGTGCCAGCACCCTACTCGGGGGGACTGACAGCGAGCAGTACTTC.

This sequence joins TRBV29-1 and TRBJ2-7; 8 positions match TRBD1. With V trimmed by 4 bases and J by 3 bases, 8 bases remained unmatched. Germline loops: CDR1 SQVTM, CDR2 ANQGSEA. The CDR3 totals 14 residues. Written as DNA, the CDR3 is TGCAGCGTTGTTCTAGCAGGGGGCCACTACGAGCAGTACTTC. Translating it yields CSVVLAGGHYEQYF.

V is TRBV18 and J is TRBJ2-1; D is unclear. This CDR3 comprises 12 residues. V lost 4 bases and J lost 12, with 13 bases in between. Germline CDR1 KGHSH, CDR2 LQKENI. The CDR3 protein is CASSQIGSGQFF. CDR3 bases: TGTGCCAGCTCACAGATAGGTTCAGGGCAGTTCTTC.

The chain is built from TRBV28 and TRBJ1-2, with D unresolved. The CDR3 has 17 residues. With 3 bases removed from V and 4 bases from J, the gap between germline ends came to 21 bases. CDR1 and CDR2 (germline): MDHEN, SYDVKM. CDR3 region: CASSLDLDSEVPYGYTF. DNA for the CDR3: TGTGCCAGCAGTTTGGATTTGGACTCCGAGGTCCCCTATGGCTACACCTTC.

The chain links TRBV11-2 to TRBJ1-1; no definite D call. The CDR3 spans 12 residues. Trimming cost V 5 bases and J 4 bases, with 8 bases left between them. Germline loops: CDR1 SGHAT, CDR2 FQNNGV. DNA for the CDR3: TGTGCCAGCAGCCCCCCCCTCACTGAAGCTTTCTTT. Translated: CASSPPLTEAFF.

The chain recombines TRBV7-6 with TRBJ2-5; tentative D call: TRBD2 (7 bases). V lost 5 bases to trimming and J lost 4 bases, with 14 bases between them. CDR3 length equals 14 residues. The V gene's germline CDR1 is SGHVS and CDR2 FNYEAQ. Here the CDR3 reads CASSLRGGGETQYF. CDR3 in DNA: TGTGCCAGCAGCCTAAGGGGAGGGGGAGAGACCCAGTACTTC.

This clone appeared once. As DNA, the CDR3 is TGTGCCAGCAGCTTGCAGGGGCAAGAGACCCAGTACTTC. It translates to CASSLQGQETQYF. The chain links TRBV11-3 to TRBJ2-5; possibly TRBD1 for D (6 bases). Germline-derived CDR1 and CDR2 are SGHNT and YENEEA. V gave up 3 bases and J gave up 2 bases, with 7 bases separating them. This CDR3 is 13 amino acids long.

The CDR3 bases are TGCGCCAGCAGCCAATCCCGGGGACAGGGACAGGTTAAAAACGTTAAGTACTTC. Translated: CASSQSRGQGQVKNVKYF. The V call is TRBV4-1, the J call TRBJ2-7, with 9 bases lining up with TRBD1. J was trimmed by 11 bases and V by 2 bases; bases with no gene match: 22. The CDR3 contains 18 residues. Germline CDR1 and CDR2: MGHRA and YSYEKL.

The chain uses TRBV2 and TRBJ1-2; D remains unclear. Per the germline V gene, CDR1 is SNHLY and CDR2 is FYNNEI. The ends were cut back, 7 bases at V and 1 base at J, with 19 bases in the middle. This CDR3 contains 16 residues. CDR3: CASIDTGFVGNYGYTF. CDR3 nucleotide sequence: TGTGCCAGCATAGATACGGGGTTCGTGGGTAACTATGGCTACACCTTC.

The chain couples TRBV11-2 to TRBJ2-2; 9 nucleotides agree with TRBD2. This CDR3 comprises 15 residues. Germline V gives CDR1 SGHAT, CDR2 FQNNGV. The junction had 9 bases not matched to a gene; V was cut back by 5 bases and J by 8 bases. The chain's CDR3 is CASSPGLARTGELFF. The CDR3 DNA sequence: TGTGCCAGCAGCCCGGGACTAGCCCGGACAGGGGAGCTGTTTTTT. Drawing the rest from reference TRBV11-2 and TRBJ2-2, the complete variable domain is EAGVAQSPRYKIIEKRQSVAFWCNPISGHATLYWYQQILGQGPKLLIQFQNNGVVDDSQLPKDRFSAERLKGVDSTLKIQPAKLEDSAVYLCASSPGLARTGELFFGEGSRLTVL.

This clone has only a few counts. The chain employs TRBV28 and TRBJ1-1; 8 nucleotides match TRBD1. Germline V CDR1 and CDR2: MDHEN, SYDVKM. Unmatched junction bases numbered 5, after V lost 2 bases and J lost 3 bases. The CDR3 length is 15 residues. In nucleotides, the CDR3 is TGTGCCAGCAGTTTACCCCAGGGGGCCGACACTGAAGCTTTCTTT. This encodes CASSLPQGADTEAFF.

This chain connects TRBV11-2 to TRBJ2-7; 7 bases map to TRBD1. This CDR3 contains 13 residues. J was trimmed by 6 bases and V by 1 base; bases with no gene match: 3. Germline lookup yields CDR1 SGHAT and CDR2 FQNNGV. DNA for the CDR3: TGTGCCAGCAGCTTAGTACAGGGGCCCGAGCAGTACTTC. Translated, it gives CASSLVQGPEQYF.

The chain's CDR3 is CASIEVLQWPYEQYF. CDR3 DNA sequence: TGTGCCAGCATTGAGGTGTTACAGTGGCCCTACGAGCAGTACTTC. This chain links TRBV2 with TRBJ2-7; D gene ambiguous. The CDR3 consists of 15 residues. CDR1 and CDR2 from the germline V gene are SNHLY and FYNNEI. Trimming removed 7 bases at V and 2 bases at J, with 18 bases between.